The 19 T cell receptor beta chains below were found in one sample sequenced in a study of blood T cell repertoires in COVID-19. Profiled with immunoSEQ multiplex PCR; TCRdb holds only in-frame clones, not every one. Of about 220,000 clones listed, around 80% were seen once; the top ten hold approximately 5.1%. Material for sequencing was peripheral blood. The receptor source for this set is a woman aged 55 to 70 who had recovered from COVID-19.

The rearrangement joins TRBV7-8 to TRBJ2-5; TRBD2 agrees at 12 bases. Germline V CDR1 and CDR2: SGHVS, FQNEAQ. The CDR3 extends over 16 amino acids. The V gene end was trimmed by 5 bases and the J gene end by 5 bases; junction bases not matched to a gene: 9. The CDR3 loop is CASSRAGTSGLETQYF. CDR3 coding DNA: TGTGCCAGCAGCCGAGCCGGGACTAGCGGGCTGGAGACCCAGTACTTC. Complete variable domain (other parts from reference TRBV7-8 and TRBJ2-5): GAGVSQSPRYKVAKRGQDVALRCDPISGHVSLFWYQQALGQGPEFLTYFQNEAQLDKSGLPSDRFFAERPEGSVSTLKIQRTQQEDSAVYLCASSRAGTSGLETQYFGPGTRLLVL.

The rearrangement links TRBV2 to TRBJ1-4; a weak D match, TRBD1 (6 bases). CDR1 SNHLY and CDR2 FYNNEI come from the germline V gene. CDR3 length equals 15 residues. The ends were cut back, 3 bases at V and 7 bases at J, with 15 bases in the middle. The CDR3 sequence is CASSDGIGGGEKLFF. CDR3 DNA sequence: TGTGCCAGCAGTGATGGTATAGGGGGGGGTGAAAAACTGTTTTTT.

V is TRBV6-5 and J is TRBJ1-1, with D possibly TRBD1 on 6 matching bases. The CDR3 has 13 amino acids. Germline V gene lookup returns CDR1 MNHEY and CDR2 SVGAGI. V lost 8 bases and J lost 5, with 15 bases in between. CDR3: CASGGGVGTEAFF. For the CDR3, the DNA is TGTGCCAGCGGAGGGGGGGTAGGGACTGAAGCTTTCTTT.

The chain recombines TRBV15 with TRBJ1-1; D is unclear. V lost 1 base and J 0 bases, leaving 9 bases between the germline ends. Germline values: CDR1 LNHNV, CDR2 YYDKDF (reference sequence). CDR3 length: 15 residues. CDR3 sequence (DNA): TGTGCCACCAGCAGAGGATTTAGAATGAACACTGAAGCTTTCTTT. As protein: CATSRGFRMNTEAFF.

The J gene is TRBJ1-1, the V gene TRBV18; D is ambiguous. From germline, CDR1 is KGHSH and CDR2 LQKENI. V shed 2 bases and J shed 4 bases, with 8 bases lying between them. The CDR3 length is 13 residues. As DNA, the CDR3 is TGTGCCAGCTCACCAGTTTCAGGCACTGAAGCTTTCTTT. This encodes CASSPVSGTEAFF.

The chain has TRBV5-4 and TRBJ1-4; TRBD1 agrees at 9 bases. This CDR3 is built from 14 residues. The V and J ends lost 4 bases and 8 bases, in that order; junction bases with no gene match: 6. Germline CDR1 reads SGHNT; CDR2 reads YYREEE (reference sequence). CDR3 sequence reads: CASSGTGIGEKLFF. DNA for the CDR3: TGTGCCAGCAGCGGGACAGGGATTGGCGAAAAACTGTTTTTT. Variable domain in full (rest from reference TRBV5-4 and TRBJ1-4): ETGVTQSPTHLIKTRGQQVTLRCSSQSGHNTVSWYQQALGQGPQFIFQYYREEENGRGNFPPRFSGLQFPNYSSELNVNALELDDSALYLCASSGTGIGEKLFFGSGTQLSVL.

This chain joins TRBV6-5 and TRBJ2-1; 7 bases are shared with TRBD1. V gave up 5 bases and J gave up 3 bases; unmatched junction bases: 7. The CDR3 length is 15 residues. Germline-derived CDR1 and CDR2 are MNHEY and SVGAGI. The CDR3 here is CASSLLGTDYNEQFF. CDR3 bases: TGTGCCAGCAGTCTCCTAGGGACAGACTACAATGAGCAGTTCTTC.

The table lists this clone with a few counts. This sample includes further DNA sequences coding for the same CDR3. V is TRBV4-2 and J is TRBJ2-2, with 10 positions matching TRBD1. With V trimmed by 3 bases and J by 3 bases, 7 bases remained unmatched. The germline gives CDR1 LGHNA, CDR2 YNFKEQ. This CDR3 is built from 17 residues. The CDR3 nucleotides are TGTGCCAGCAGCCATCCCGGGGGGACAGGGGACACCGGGGAGCTGTTTTTT. It yields the protein CASSHPGGTGDTGELFF.

This chain joins TRBV7-3 and TRBJ1-1; D call uncertain. The length of the CDR3 is 13 residues. Looked up from germline, CDR1 is SGHTA and CDR2 is FQGTGA. The V end lost 3 bases, the J end lost 4 bases, and 9 bases lay between the germline ends. The CDR3 coding sequence is TGTGCCAGCAGCTTTGCTGCCGGCACTGAAGCTTTCTTT. Its protein is CASSFAAGTEAFF.

This clone has a handful of counts. The chain couples TRBV10-2 to TRBJ2-7; 9 nucleotides match TRBD2. The CDR3 extends over 13 amino acids. Germline V lookup: CDR1 WSHSY, CDR2 SAAADI. V shed 8 bases and J 2 bases; nucleotides not matched to a gene: 4. DNA of the CDR3: TGCGCCAGCGCGCGGGGGGGCCCCTACGAGCAGTACTTC. It encodes CASARGGPYEQYF.

V usage is TRBV9 and J usage is TRBJ2-3, with 7 nucleotides matching TRBD1. J lost 0 bases, V lost 3 bases, and 7 bases had no gene match. The germline CDR1 and CDR2 sequences are SGDLS and YYNGEE. This CDR3 has 16 residues. Here the CDR3 DNA reads TGTGCCAGCAGCGAGGCTTCACAGGGGAGCACAGATACGCAGTATTTT. Amino acids: CASSEASQGSTDTQYF.

J is TRBJ1-2 and V is TRBV6-1; 10 nucleotides align to TRBD1. Germline CDR1 and CDR2: MNHNS and SASEGT. The CDR3 sequence is 15 residues long. The ends lost 2 bases at V and 5 bases at J; junction bases unmatched: 5. CDR3 residues: CASSERGQGSYGYTF. CDR3 sequence (DNA): TGTGCCAGCAGTGAAAGGGGACAGGGGTCGTATGGCTACACCTTC.

The CDR3 is CASSQGIQETQYF. CDR3 in DNA: TGTGCCAGCAGCCAGGGGATCCAAGAGACCCAGTACTTC. The rearrangement links TRBV2 to TRBJ2-5; TRBD1 is a possible D gene (6 bases). CDR1 is SNHLY, CDR2 FYNNEI, per germline. The V gene lost 6 bases and the J gene lost 1 base, with 9 bases spanning the gap. The CDR3 consists of 13 residues.

The CDR3 sequence: CASSSRTSGENEQFF. Written as DNA, the CDR3 is TGTGCCAGCAGCTCCAGGACTAGCGGGGAGAATGAGCAGTTCTTC. J is TRBJ2-1 and V is TRBV5-4; the match to TRBD2 covers 12 bases. The CDR3 covers 15 residues. The V and J ends lost 3 bases and 7 bases, in that order; junction bases with no gene match: 5. From germline, CDR1 is SGHNT and CDR2 YYREEE (reference sequence).

The chain combines TRBV5-1 with TRBJ1-1, with 10 bases fitting TRBD1. V lost 0 bases, J lost 6 bases, and 5 bases stayed unmatched. Germline CDR1 reads SGHRS; CDR2 reads YFSETQ. The CDR3 totals 15 residues. The CDR3 DNA reads as TGCGCCAGCAGCTTGGGGGGACAGGGGAGGTCTGAAGCTTTCTTT. It specifies CASSLGGQGRSEAFF.

This chain connects TRBV4-1 to TRBJ2-7; D perhaps matches TRBD2 (5 bases). The V gene lost 4 bases and the J gene lost 7 bases, with 11 bases spanning the gap. This CDR3 spans 12 amino acids. Germline CDR1 reads MGHRA; CDR2 reads YSYEKL. The CDR3 DNA follows: TGCGCCAGCAGCCCCGTTCCGGGAGAGCAGTACTTC. Its translation is CASSPVPGEQYF.

This rearrangement joins TRBV4-1 to TRBJ2-1; tentatively, D is TRBD1 (5 bases). CDR3 length: 13 residues. V was clipped by 4 bases and J by 8 bases, with 12 bases between them. Per the germline V gene, CDR1 is MGHRA and CDR2 is YSYEKL. The DNA for the CDR3 is TGCGCCAGCAGCCGAAACAGCAGGGATGAGCAGTTCTTC. Residues: CASSRNSRDEQFF.

The V call is TRBV6-5, the J call TRBJ1-3; TRBD1 matches 10 bases. The junction had 6 bases not matched to a gene; V was cut back by 6 bases and J by 4 bases. The CDR3 consists of 15 residues. The V gene's germline CDR1 is MNHEY and CDR2 SVGAGI. The CDR3, as DNA: TGTGCCAGCAGCGCCGGGACAGGGGAGGGAAACACCATATATTTT. As protein: CASSAGTGEGNTIYF.

Comments on this clone: This CDR3 is also generated by other DNA sequences in the sample. CDR3 DNA: TGTGCCAGCAGCACGACAGGGGTGAACACTGAAGCTTTCTTT. The encoded protein is CASSTTGVNTEAFF. This chain joins TRBV9 and TRBJ1-1; 8 bases are a match to TRBD1. This CDR3 spans 14 amino acids. Germline loops: CDR1 SGDLS, CDR2 YYNGEE. Germline trimming cut 4 bases from V and 0 bases from J; bases unmatched to any gene: 2.